This TCR beta chain was profiled in a study of T cell responses to AZD1222 COVID-19 vaccine. Regarding the study as a whole: Donors in the cohort were predominantly white British and more often female, and clonal diversity was possibly underestimated.

Regarding this clone: No antigen is known for it.

Sequencing used immunoSEQ multiplex PCR; TCRdb keeps in-frame clones, though not all of them. The sample has fewer than 110,000 clones, more than 75% seen once. The CDR3 loop spans 14 amino acids. The germline V gene has CDR1 MDHEN and CDR2 SYDVKM. Deletions cut 2 bases from V and 9 bases from J, with 13 bases between. The sequencing used peripheral blood, collected 28 days after the second AZD1222 dose. The source is an adult who received the AZD1222 COVID-19 vaccine. V gene TRBV28 combines with J gene TRBJ1-4; D possibly corresponds to TRBD1 (5 bases). CDR3 protein: CASSLGGPLQKLFF. The CDR3 DNA is TGTGCCAGCAGTTTAGGGGGTCCCCTACAAAAACTGTTTTTT.